What follows describes a single TCR beta chain. Other DNA sequences of this sample code for an identical CDR3. These data come from a study of shared clonotypes between healthy human individuals. V was cut by 3 bases and J by 4 bases, with 6 bases left in between. The germline V gene has CDR1 MDHEN and CDR2 SYDVKM. CDR3 length: 12 amino acids. The assay was carried out at the deep level. Sequencing was performed with immunoSEQ multiplex PCR; in TCRdb, only in-frame clones are kept and a portion is missing. The repertoire consists of 950,000 to 1,100,000 clones, with about 84% occurring once and the leading ten covering roughly 0.62%.

The chain combines TRBV28 with TRBJ1-2, with D uncertain. This receptor was obtained from a man younger than 35 in good health. Some clones in this sample may be carry-over from other donors' samples. Input material: memory CD4+ T cells from PBMCs. Specified subset: CD45RA-negative fraction. The CDR3 region is CASSFRAYGYTF. CDR3 DNA: TGTGCCAGCAGTTTTAGGGCCTATGGCTACACCTTC.